This TCR beta chain is drawn from a study of siplizumab effects on memory and regulatory T cells. Study-wide findings and caveats: Most alloreactive clones went unmapped to unstimulated subsets; only a minor fraction mapped. Confirmation was lacking for the suppressive function of proliferating Tregs derived from siplizumab cultures. Under siplizumab, alloreactive sequences traced to unstimulated CD4+ memory cells were significantly reduced. Versus under 35% in controls, the mappable alloreactive CD4+ clones averaged roughly 75% Treg-derived with siplizumab.

Repertoires were generated with immunoSEQ multiplex PCR, while TCRdb's copy carries only in-frame clones and drops some. The sample carries more than 90,000 clones, 92% recorded once. As concerns this clone: Antigen specificity is unknown.

This CDR3 contains 15 residues. The V and J ends lost 2 bases and 5 bases respectively, with 12 bases between them. Germline V gene sequence: CDR1 MGHRA, CDR2 YSYEKL. The chain links TRBV4-1 to TRBJ1-4; D uncertain. The sample taken for sequencing was non-Treg CD4+ T cells sorted from blood. The TCR comes from a human donor in good health. The CDR3, as DNA: TGCGCCAGCAGCCAAAGTGGGAGAAAAAATGAAAAACTGTTTTTT. It specifies CASSQSGRKNEKLFF.